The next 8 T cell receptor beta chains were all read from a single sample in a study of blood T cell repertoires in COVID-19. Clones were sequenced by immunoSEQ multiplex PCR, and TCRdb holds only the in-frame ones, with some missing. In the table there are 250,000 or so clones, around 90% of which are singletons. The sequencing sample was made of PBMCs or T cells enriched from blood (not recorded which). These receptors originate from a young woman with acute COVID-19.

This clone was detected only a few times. CDR3 in DNA: TGTGCCAGCAGTCAAATGCTGGGCCGCTCCCCCTACGAGCAGTACTTC. Encoded protein: CASSQMLGRSPYEQYF. J is TRBJ2-7 and V is TRBV6-2 or TRBV6-3, with D hard to call. Germline lookup yields CDR1 MNHEY and CDR2 SVGEGT. The V end lost 5 bases, the J end lost 2 bases, and 19 bases lay between the germline ends. CDR3 length equals 16 residues.

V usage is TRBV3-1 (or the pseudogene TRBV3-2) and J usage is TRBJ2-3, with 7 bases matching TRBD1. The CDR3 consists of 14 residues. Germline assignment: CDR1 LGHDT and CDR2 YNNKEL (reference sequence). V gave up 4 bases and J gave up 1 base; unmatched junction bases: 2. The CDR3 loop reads CASSRTGRTDTQYF. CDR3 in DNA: TGTGCCAGCAGCCGGACAGGCCGCACAGATACGCAGTATTTT.

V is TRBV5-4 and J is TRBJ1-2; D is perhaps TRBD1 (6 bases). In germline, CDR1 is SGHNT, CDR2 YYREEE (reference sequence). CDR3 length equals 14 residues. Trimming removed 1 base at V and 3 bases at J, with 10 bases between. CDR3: CASSLQGPDYGYTF. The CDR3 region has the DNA TGTGCCAGCAGCTTGCAGGGGCCCGACTATGGCTACACCTTC. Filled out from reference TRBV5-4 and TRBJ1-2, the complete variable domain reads ETGVTQSPTHLIKTRGQQVTLRCSSQSGHNTVSWYQQALGQGPQFIFQYYREEENGRGNFPPRFSGLQFPNYSSELNVNALELDDSALYLCASSLQGPDYGYTFGSGTRLTVV.

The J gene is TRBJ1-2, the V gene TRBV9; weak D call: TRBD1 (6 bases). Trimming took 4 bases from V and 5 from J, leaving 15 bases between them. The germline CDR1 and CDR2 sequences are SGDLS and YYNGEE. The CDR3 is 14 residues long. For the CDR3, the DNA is TGTGCCAGCAGCCCTCGACAGGAAGAGTATGGCTACACCTTC. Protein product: CASSPRQEEYGYTF.

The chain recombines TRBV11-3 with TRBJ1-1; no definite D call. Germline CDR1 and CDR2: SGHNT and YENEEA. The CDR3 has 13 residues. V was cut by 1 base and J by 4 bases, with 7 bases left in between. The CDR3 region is CASSLGSSTEAFF. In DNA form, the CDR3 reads TGTGCCAGCAGCTTAGGGTCTAGCACTGAAGCTTTCTTT.

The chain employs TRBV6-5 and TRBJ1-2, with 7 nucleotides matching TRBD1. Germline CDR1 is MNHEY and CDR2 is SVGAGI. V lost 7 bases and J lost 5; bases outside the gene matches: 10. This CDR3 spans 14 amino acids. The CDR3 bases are TGTGCCAGCACATATGACAGGGTTCGTTATGGCTACACCTTC. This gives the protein CASTYDRVRYGYTF.

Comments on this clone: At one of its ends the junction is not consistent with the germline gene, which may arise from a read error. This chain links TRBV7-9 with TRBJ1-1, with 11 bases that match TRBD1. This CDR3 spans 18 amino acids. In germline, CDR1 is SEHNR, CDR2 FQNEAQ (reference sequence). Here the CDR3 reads CASSLRGQGGPWNSEAFF. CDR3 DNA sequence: TGTGCCAGCAGCCTTAGGGGACAGGGGGGACCCTGGAACTCTGAAGCTTTCTTT. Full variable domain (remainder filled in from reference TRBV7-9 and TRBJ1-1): DTGVSQNPRHKITKRGQNVTFRCDPISEHNRLYWYRQTLGQGPEFLTYFQNEAQLEKSRLLSDRFSAERPKGSFSTLEIQRTEQGDSAMYLCASSLRGQGGPWNSEAFFGQGTRLTVV.

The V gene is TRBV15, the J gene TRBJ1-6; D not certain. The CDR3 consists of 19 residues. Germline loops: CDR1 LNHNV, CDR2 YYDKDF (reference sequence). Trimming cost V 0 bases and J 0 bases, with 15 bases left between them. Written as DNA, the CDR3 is TGTGCCACCAGCAGAGATCTGTCGGCAGGAAGCTCCTATAATTCACCCCTCCACTTT. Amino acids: CATSRDLSAGSSYNSPLHF.